This T cell receptor beta chain was captured by sequencing in a study of T cell responses to AZD1222 COVID-19 vaccine. About the research overall: Investigators merged groups given second doses at roughly 4 or roughly 12 weeks.

Study-level points and caveats: Just 5 or 6 AZD1222 recipients tested seropositive at baseline. Spike was spanned by vaccine-associated CD4 TCRs, which were dominant at 160-218 and 743-854.

Of note for this clone: The antigen is undetermined.

Trimming shortened V by 1 base and J by 1 base, and 8 bases separated the two germline ends. Germline CDR1 reads SGHVS; CDR2 reads FQNEAQ. The CDR3 length is 15 residues. Profiling relied on immunoSEQ multiplex PCR, and the TCRdb table lists in-frame clones only, not all of them. The sample yields around 29,000 clones, over 90% seen once. The receptor's source is an adult in good health. The chain links TRBV7-8 to TRBJ2-4, with TRBD2 as a possible D gene (5 bases). The material was peripheral blood, obtained on day 0 of AZD1222 vaccination. The CDR3 region is CASSLESGAKNIQYF. CDR3 nucleotides: TGTGCCAGCAGCTTAGAATCGGGGGCCAAAAACATTCAGTACTTC.